This T cell receptor beta chain appears in the sequencing data of a study of blood T cell repertoires in COVID-19. Across the study: T cells, B-cell-depleted T cells, or PBMCs provided the cDNA or gDNA that served as material.

Per the study methods: Researchers report that nucleated cell counts were estimated from reference gene primer amplification. Measured with immunoSEQ multiplex PCR; TCRdb has only the in-frame clones, and not every one. That table furnishes V, J and clone size, whereas the DNA furnished D and trimming. Of fewer than 300,000 clones in the sample, 80% to 95% were seen once. The receptor's source is a woman in her 30s with COVID-19, enrolled during active disease. What was sequenced was peripheral blood.

The CDR3 region is CASSSAGAADTQYF. The CDR3 DNA sequence: TGTGCCAGCAGCTCCGCGGGAGCGGCAGATACGCAGTATTTT. This rearrangement joins TRBV7-3 to TRBJ2-3, with 7 bases that match TRBD2. The V and J ends lost 4 bases and 4 bases, in that order; junction bases with no gene match: 5. There are 14 residues in the CDR3. The germline V gene encodes CDR1 SGHTA and CDR2 FQGTGA.